The source of this T cell receptor (beta chain) is a study of shared clonotypes between healthy human individuals. All of the donors resided in Nashville, Tennessee, and each was a Caucasian adult. Sorted-subset replicate PCRs used 150 to 200 ng of genomic DNA. This amount corresponded to 25,000 to 30,000 T cell genomes. The data were produced by immunoSEQ multiplex PCR, yet TCRdb's version contains in-frame clones alone and is incomplete. The table has a few million clones, just under 95% seen once. General study points: Limitation of the genetic and exposure-history diversity represented came from the few donors.

Comments on this clone: The antigen remains undetermined.

The TCR sequence derives from a man in his late teens or twenties in good health. Some clones in this sample may be carry-over from other donors' samples. The sample taken for sequencing was naive CD4+ T cells from PBMCs. Regarding subset: CD45RA+ positively selected.

The CDR3 region has the DNA TGTGCCAGCAGCCAGGGACAGAACTATGGCTACACCTTC. It translates to CASSQGQNYGYTF. The chain couples TRBV7-3 to TRBJ1-2, with 7 bases identical to TRBD1. The CDR3 runs 13 residues. Germline V gives CDR1 SGHTA, CDR2 FQGTGA. V lost 5 bases to trimming and J lost 2 bases; unmatched junction nucleotides: 2.